The clone carrying this T cell receptor beta chain occurred once. Its antigen is not known. Germline assignment: CDR1 LGHNA and CDR2 YNFKEQ. V shed 0 bases and J shed 2 bases, with 8 bases lying between them. The CDR3 is 15 residues long. This sample is part of a study of T-cell memory formation after mild COVID-19. Study-wide background: For the most part, TCR clusters were specific to one donor.

Study results and limitations: The main location of contracting CD4+ clones was CM and EM, and that of contracting CD8+ clones was EMRA.

TCRdb independently ran MiXCR on the 5' RACE reads; one entry per CDR3 protein. The data contain just over 50,000 distinct CDR3 sequences, 9.3% of them singletons. J is TRBJ1-5 and V is TRBV4-2; D unclear. Material: PBMCs or a T cell subset sorted from them (not recorded which). The TCR originated in an adult woman who had mild COVID-19 (a few samples of this study predate the infection). Cell type and time point are not known. The CDR3 here is CASSQERAGNQPQHF. The CDR3 coding sequence is TGTGCCAGCAGCCAAGAGAGGGCGGGCAATCAGCCCCAGCATTTT.